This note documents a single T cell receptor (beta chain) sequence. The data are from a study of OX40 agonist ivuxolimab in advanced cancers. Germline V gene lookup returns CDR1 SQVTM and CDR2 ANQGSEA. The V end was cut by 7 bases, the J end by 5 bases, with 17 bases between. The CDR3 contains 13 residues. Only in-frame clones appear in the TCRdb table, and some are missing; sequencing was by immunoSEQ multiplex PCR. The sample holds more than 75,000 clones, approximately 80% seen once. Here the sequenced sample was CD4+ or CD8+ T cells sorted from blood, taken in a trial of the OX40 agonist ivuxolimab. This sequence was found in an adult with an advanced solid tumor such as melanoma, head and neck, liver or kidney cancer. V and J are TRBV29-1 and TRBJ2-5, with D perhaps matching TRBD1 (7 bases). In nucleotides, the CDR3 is TGCAGCGCCCTGAGGAGGGGGCGTGAGACCCAGTACTTC. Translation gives CSALRRGRETQYF.